This T cell receptor beta chain stems from a study of vaccination and CD4 T cells after COVID-19. Sample treatment: approximately 11-day PBMC culture with coronavirus spike peptide pools or control peptides (ViraFEST assay). The assay that was used to sequence DNA from cultured CD4+ T cells was the Oncomine TCR Beta short-read assay. One entry per CDR3 protein, called by TCRdb with MiXCR from the PCR reads. The table shows approximately 20,000 distinct CDR3 sequences, with under 65% occurring only once. As regards this clonotype: What it recognizes is unknown.

The germline CDR1 and CDR2 sequences are KGHDR and SFDVKD. This CDR3 contains 13 residues. The V and J ends lost 10 bases and 3 bases respectively, with 11 bases between them. This sequence was found in a human donor who had recovered from COVID-19. Sequenced: CD4+ T cells from blood, cultured in vitro. This rearrangement joins TRBV24-1 to TRBJ2-2; the D gene could be TRBD1 or TRBD2 (5 bases each). For the CDR3, the DNA is TGTGCCACTCGGGACCGATACACCGGGGAGCTGTTTTTT. Its protein is CATRDRYTGELFF.